The clone carrying this T cell receptor beta chain was seen more than once but under ten times. A read error may account for a junction end that differs from germline. CDR1 MGHDK and CDR2 SYGVNS come from the germline V gene. CDR3 size: 14 residues. The data belong to a study of blood T cells in healthy people across ages. It was with a sample-barcoded 5' primer and a J-beta primer mix that a second PCR of about 6 to 12 cycles was run. In TCRdb, the 5' RACE reads were re-called with MiXCR into one record per CDR3 protein. The data show roughly 550,000 distinct CDR3 sequences, nearly 25% seen once. This sample also appeared in a second study, on T cells of mothers and their children.

V is TRBV25-1 and J is TRBJ2-5; D is unclear. The DNA end favors TRBJ2-1, so the J call may be wrong. The sample was blood. The sequence was collected from a boy aged 5 to 17 in good health. The CDR3 DNA follows: TGTGCCAACATACGGATAGATTGGTACAATGGGCAGTTCTTC. This codes for CANIRIDWYNGQFF.